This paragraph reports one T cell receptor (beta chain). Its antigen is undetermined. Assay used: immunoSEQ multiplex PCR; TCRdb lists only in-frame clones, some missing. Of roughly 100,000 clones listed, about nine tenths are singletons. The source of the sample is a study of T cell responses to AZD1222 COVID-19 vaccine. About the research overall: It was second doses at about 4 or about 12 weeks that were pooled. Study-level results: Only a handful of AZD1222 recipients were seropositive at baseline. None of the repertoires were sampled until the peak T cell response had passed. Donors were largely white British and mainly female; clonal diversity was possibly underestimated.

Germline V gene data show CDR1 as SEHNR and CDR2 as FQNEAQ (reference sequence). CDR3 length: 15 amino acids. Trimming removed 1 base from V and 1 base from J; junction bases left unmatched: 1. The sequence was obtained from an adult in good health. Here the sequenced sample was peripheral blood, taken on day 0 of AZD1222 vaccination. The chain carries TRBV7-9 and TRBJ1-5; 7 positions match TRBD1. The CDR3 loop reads CASSLGRGSNQPQHF. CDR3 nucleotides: TGTGCCAGCAGCTTAGGCAGGGGGAGCAATCAGCCCCAGCATTTT.